Presented here are 9 T cell receptor beta chains from one specimen sequenced in a study of T-cell memory formation after mild COVID-19. From the 5' RACE reads, TCRdb called clonotypes with MiXCR, one entry per CDR3 protein. Of roughly 250,000 distinct CDR3 sequences in the sample, 16% are singletons; the top ten hold 3.5%. Sequences were obtained from PBMCs or a T cell subset sorted from them (not recorded which). These receptors originate from a man aged 18 to 29 who had mild COVID-19 (a few samples of this study predate the infection). Cell type and time point are not known.

The chain combines TRBV21-1 with TRBJ2-7; the table calls TRBD1, which could not be checked here. TRBV21-1 is reported as a pseudogene. The CDR3 loop spans 15 amino acids. Written as DNA, the CDR3 is TGTGCCAGCACCCAGGGACAGGGGGAAATTTACGAGCAGTACGTC. It is translated as CASTQGQGEIYEQYV.

This clonotype was counted only a few times. The chain links TRBV7-6 to TRBJ2-3; D unclear. The CDR3 runs 14 residues. CDR1 and CDR2 (germline): SGHVS, FNYEAQ. V lost 1 base, J lost 8 bases, and 13 bases lay in between. Here the CDR3 reads CASSLGPTGGTQYF. The CDR3 nucleotides are TGTGCCAGCAGCTTAGGACCGACCGGCGGTACGCAGTATTTT.

This clonotype showed up just a few times. The chain joins TRBV6-2 or TRBV6-3 to TRBJ1-1; TRBD1 matches at 11 bases. The CDR3 consists of 13 residues. Trimming cost V 6 bases and J 4 bases; bases outside gene matches: 1. Germline CDR1 MNHEY, CDR2 SVGEGT. The CDR3 DNA is TGTGCCAGCAGGGGACAGGGGGGCACTGAAGCTTTCTTT. It specifies CASRGQGGTEAFF.

V gene TRBV20-1 combines with J gene TRBJ1-2; a possible D gene is TRBD1 (5 bases). Between the trimmed V and J ends, which lost 6 bases and 13 bases, there was a span of 21 bases. The CDR3 sequence is 12 residues long. Germline loops: CDR1 DFQATT, CDR2 SNEGSKA (reference sequence). CDR3 region: CSAATGTSARTF. In DNA form, the CDR3 reads TGCAGTGCCGCAACCGGGACCTCGGCGCGCACCTTC.

This clonotype turned up a few times. The chain is built from TRBV6-5 and TRBJ1-3; no clear D gene. Trimming stripped 5 bases from V and 6 bases from J, with 14 bases between. Looked up from germline, CDR1 is MNHEY and CDR2 is SVGAGI. This CDR3 region has 14 residues. The CDR3 is CASSVTPVANTIYF. In DNA, the CDR3 is TGTGCCAGCAGTGTGACTCCCGTGGCAAACACCATATATTTT.

This clonotype was counted only a few times. The CDR3, as DNA: TGTGCCATCACCAGGGATCTCGGGGCTTCCGAGCAGTACTTC. This encodes CAITRDLGASEQYF. This chain links TRBV10-3 with TRBJ2-7; either TRBD1 or TRBD2 may fit D (5 bases each). Looked up from germline, CDR1 is ENHRY and CDR2 is SYGVKD. Between the trimmed V and J ends, which lost 7 bases and 6 bases, there was a span of 19 bases. This CDR3 region has 14 residues.

V gene TRBV29-1 combines with J gene TRBJ2-1; 9 bases agree with TRBD1. The CDR3 extends over 17 amino acids. Trimming took 1 base from V and 6 from J; bases not matched to a gene: 13. CDR1 and CDR2 from the germline V gene are SQVTM and ANQGSEA. The CDR3 DNA reads as TGCAGCGTTGAAGGATACAGGGGGCAAACAGTCATCAATGAGCAGTTCTTC. As protein: CSVEGYRGQTVINEQFF.

V gene TRBV15 combines with J gene TRBJ2-7; D remains unclear. Germline V gives CDR1 LNHNV, CDR2 YYDKDF (reference sequence). The ends were cut back, 0 bases at V and 1 base at J, with 7 bases in the middle. The CDR3 loop spans 14 amino acids. The CDR3 coding sequence is TGTGCCACCAGCAGAGATGTTGGGTCCTACGAGCAGTACTTC. Amino acid sequence: CATSRDVGSYEQYF.

This sequence joins TRBV7-2 and TRBJ2-5; no clear D gene. Germline CDR1 SGHTA, CDR2 FQGNSA. V was pared by 0 bases and J by 4 bases, with 12 bases between. The CDR3 has 15 residues. CDR3 nucleotide sequence: TGTGCCAGCAGCTTAGCTCCCGGACGGGCAGAGACCCAGTACTTC. Amino acid sequence: CASSLAPGRAETQYF.